Listed here are 16 T cell receptor beta chains from one sample, sequenced in a study of patients and donors after allogeneic stem cell transplantation (dated by TCRdb to the early 2020s). The library was obtained by RT-PCR. Sequencing was carried out with a NextSeq 550. In-frame beta chains were kept once TCRdb had trimmed the public reads at Q25 with fastp and called clones with MiXCR. Rows with one shared CDR3 protein collapse into an entry with the most common genes and DNA. For this sample there are around 160,000 distinct CDR3 sequences; 30% appear just once. The ten largest account for 3.2% of the sample. Sequences were obtained from blood, either unsorted or a sorted T cell fraction (not recorded which). The source is a human donor who was either an allogeneic HSCT recipient or a stem cell or donor lymphocyte infusion donor (not recorded which). It is not recorded whose cells these are; they may come from a transplant donor.

The rearrangement joins TRBV20-1 to TRBJ1-2; no reliable D call. The ends were cut back, 6 bases at V and 8 bases at J, with 19 bases in the middle. The germline CDR1 and CDR2 sequences are DFQATT and SNEGSKA (reference sequence). The CDR3 is 13 residues long. The CDR3 loop reads CSAPSSAARGYTF. CDR3 DNA sequence: TGCAGTGCCCCCTCCAGTGCCGCCCGGGGCTACACCTTC.

J is TRBJ2-5 and V is TRBV9; D unclear. V was shortened by 1 base and J by 2 bases, with 9 bases between the two germline ends. The CDR3 sequence is 14 residues long. Germline CDR1 reads SGDLS; CDR2 reads YYNGEE. CDR3 sequence (DNA): TGTGCCAGCAGCGTAAGGGTGGGGCAAGAGACCCAGTACTTC. Translated, it gives CASSVRVGQETQYF.

The gene calls are TRBV15 and TRBJ2-2; D could derive from TRBD1 or TRBD2 (6 bases each). Looked up from germline, CDR1 is LNHNV and CDR2 is YYDKDF (reference sequence). V lost 0 bases, J lost 7 bases, and 18 bases lay in between. The CDR3 has 17 residues. DNA of the CDR3: TGTGCCACCAGCAGAGAGGGGGGCATCAGGGCAGTCGGGGAGCTGTTTTTT. Its translation: CATSREGGIRAVGELFF.

The CDR3 spells CSARPPRRHHGYTF. The CDR3 DNA sequence: TGCAGTGCGCGTCCCCCCCGAAGGCACCATGGCTACACCTTC. The chain couples TRBV20-1 to TRBJ1-2, with no clear D. From germline, CDR1 is DFQATT and CDR2 SNEGSKA (reference sequence). Trimming took off 6 bases at V and 6 bases at J, with 20 bases between the two ends. The CDR3 runs 14 residues.

Turning to this clonotype: At one of its ends the junction is not consistent with the germline gene, which may arise from a read error. The V gene is TRBV7-7, the J gene TRBJ2-7; 15 nucleotides line up with TRBD2. This CDR3 has 16 amino acids. Germline V gives CDR1 SSHAT, CDR2 FNYEAQ (reference sequence). CDR3 amino acids: CASSPWTSGRAWEQYF. CDR3 DNA sequence: TGTGCTAGCAGCCCTTGGACTAGCGGGAGGGCCTGGGAGCAGTACTTC.

This clonotype was seen only a few times. The chain recombines TRBV5-5 with TRBJ2-7; D possibly matches TRBD1 or TRBD2 (5 bases each). This CDR3 spans 15 amino acids. Germline-derived CDR1 and CDR2 are SGHKS and YYEKEE (reference sequence). V was pared by 4 bases and J by 2 bases, with 16 bases between. CDR3 in DNA: TGTGCCAGCAGCCGTGCCGTGGGACCCCCCTACGAGCAGTACTTC. Translation: CASSRAVGPPYEQYF.

The V call is TRBV29-1, the J call TRBJ2-7; no clear D. V lost 6 bases and J 3 bases, leaving 15 bases between the germline ends. The CDR3 spans 13 residues. Germline values: CDR1 SQVTM, CDR2 ANQGSEA. The CDR3 DNA reads as TGCAGCGTCGGTGACTTAGAAGGCTACGAGCAGTACTTC. It translates to CSVGDLEGYEQYF.

The V and J genes are TRBV6-2 or TRBV6-3 and TRBJ2-7, with 8 nucleotides matching TRBD2. Germline values: CDR1 MNHEY, CDR2 SVGEGT. This CDR3 comprises 15 residues. Trimming took 1 base from V and 6 from J; bases not matched to a gene: 8. CDR3 loop: CASSYLGLVGAEQYF. CDR3 bases: TGTGCCAGCAGTTACTTGGGACTAGTTGGCGCCGAGCAGTACTTC.

This rearrangement joins TRBV6-2 or TRBV6-3 to TRBJ2-3, with D perhaps matching TRBD2 (6 bases). The CDR3 length is 15 residues. Trimming stripped 3 bases from V and 0 bases from J, with 10 bases between. Germline values: CDR1 MNHEY, CDR2 SVGEGT. CDR3 region: CASSYLAASTDTQYF. CDR3 sequence (DNA): TGTGCCAGCAGTTATTTAGCGGCTAGCACAGATACGCAGTATTTT.

This clonotype was seen only a few times. The chain joins TRBV28 to TRBJ2-7; 9 bases agree with TRBD1. Germline V lookup: CDR1 MDHEN, CDR2 SYDVKM. The J segment lost 5 bases and the V segment lost 6 bases, leaving 8 bases of the junction unmatched. The CDR3 has 14 residues. The CDR3 loop is CASSEPGQGDEQYF. The CDR3 DNA reads TGTGCCAGCAGCGAACCGGGACAGGGCGACGAGCAGTACTTC. The whole variable domain, remainder taken from reference TRBV28 and TRBJ2-7, is DVKVTQSSRYLVKRTGEKVFLECVQDMDHENMFWYRQDPGLGLRLIYFSYDVKMKEKGDIPEGYSVSREKKERFSLILESASTNQTSMYLCASSEPGQGDEQYFGPGTRLTVT.

The CDR3 loop is CASSYGGSTYEQYF. DNA of the CDR3: TGTGCCAGCAGTTACGGGGGCTCAACCTACGAGCAGTACTTC. V is TRBV6-5 and J is TRBJ2-7, with a tentative D call TRBD1 (6 bases). The length of the CDR3 is 14 residues. V gave up 2 bases and J gave up 2 bases, with 10 bases separating them. Germline values: CDR1 MNHEY, CDR2 SVGAGI.

This clonotype was counted a few times. The V call is TRBV4-3, the J call TRBJ2-3, with D tentatively TRBD1 or TRBD2 (6 bases each). Germline lookup yields CDR1 LGHNA and CDR2 YSLEER. The germline V and J ends were trimmed by 4 bases and 2 bases, with 7 bases remaining between them. This CDR3 is built from 13 residues. CDR3 bases: TGCGCCAGCAGCCGGGGGGCCACAGATACGCAGTATTTT. It yields the protein CASSRGATDTQYF.

This clonotype was recorded only once. The final CDR3 position lacks the conserved phenylalanine or tryptophan, pointing to a likely read error. The J gene is TRBJ1-1, the V gene TRBV4-1, with unresolved D. The CDR3 is made up of 14 amino acids. Germline V gene sequence: CDR1 MGHRA, CDR2 YSYEKL. Trimming removed 4 bases from V and 0 bases from J, with 9 bases in between. The CDR3 loop is CASSPRGMNTEAFL. The CDR3 DNA is TGCGCCAGCAGCCCAAGAGGGATGAACACTGAAGCTTTCTTG.

CDR3 in amino acids: CASSYSGRHTDTQYF. Written as DNA, the CDR3 is TGTGCCAGCAGTTACTCGGGTCGGCACACAGATACGCAGTATTTT. The chain recombines TRBV6-5 with TRBJ2-3; D ambiguous. Looked up from germline, CDR1 is MNHEY and CDR2 is SVGAGI. With 0 bases removed from V and 2 bases from J, the gap between germline ends came to 9 bases. This CDR3 has 15 amino acids.

The chain recombines TRBV5-1 with TRBJ2-5; D is unclear. Germline CDR1 reads SGHRS; CDR2 reads YFSETQ. V lost 3 bases, J lost 1 base, and 4 bases lay in between. This CDR3 has 12 amino acids. CDR3 DNA: TGCGCCAGCAGCTCCCCCCAAGAGACCCAGTACTTC. Its translation: CASSSPQETQYF.

This clonotype was seen a few times. The chain carries TRBV5-1 and TRBJ2-5; D perhaps matches TRBD2 (5 bases). The germline V and J ends were trimmed by 6 bases and 1 base, with 16 bases remaining between them. The germline V gene encodes CDR1 SGHRS and CDR2 YFSETQ. This CDR3 spans 15 amino acids. The CDR3 nucleotides are TGCGCCAGCAACCGTACTGGAGGCCCCCAAGAGACCCAGTACTTC. Translation gives CASNRTGGPQETQYF.